This TCR beta chain was sequenced for a study of cytomegalovirus exposure and HLA in healthy donors. Study-level findings and limits: The study flagged some 170 TCR beta chains as cytomegalovirus-associated. First-cohort TCR clusters were later found to tend to co-occur in the 120 or so validation repertoires. Most TCR sequences were seen very rarely across donors, but some public TCRs occurred in many.

Per the germline V gene, CDR1 is SGDLS and CDR2 is YYNGEE. The ends were cut back, 4 bases at V and 6 bases at J, with 20 bases in the middle. The CDR3 extends over 15 amino acids. Regarding this clone: Its antigen remains unknown.

Profiled with immunoSEQ multiplex PCR; TCRdb holds only in-frame clones, not every one. The sample yields 110,000 or so clones, more than 70% seen once. A roughly 120-subject validation cohort, separate from the approximately 720-subject first cohort, supplied the donors. The receptor was derived from a man aged 18 to 29 in good health and CMV-seronegative. Sequencing input: PBMCs. V usage is TRBV9 and J usage is TRBJ2-7; D is perhaps TRBD2 (7 bases). Here the CDR3 DNA reads TGTGCCAGCAGCCCCCATTTAGGGGGGGGCCCCGAGCAGTACTTC. Translation gives CASSPHLGGGPEQYF.